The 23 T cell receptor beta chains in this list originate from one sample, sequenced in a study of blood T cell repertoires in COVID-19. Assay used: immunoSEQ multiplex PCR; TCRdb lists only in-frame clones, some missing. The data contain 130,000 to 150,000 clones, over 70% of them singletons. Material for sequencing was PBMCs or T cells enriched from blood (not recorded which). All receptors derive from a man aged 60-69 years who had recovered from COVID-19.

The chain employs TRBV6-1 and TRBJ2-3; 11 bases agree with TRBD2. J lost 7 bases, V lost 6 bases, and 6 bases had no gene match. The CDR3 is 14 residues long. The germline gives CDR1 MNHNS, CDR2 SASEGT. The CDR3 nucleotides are TGTGCCAGCAGGACTAGCGGGGCTTCAAATACGCAGTATTTT. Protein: CASRTSGASNTQYF.

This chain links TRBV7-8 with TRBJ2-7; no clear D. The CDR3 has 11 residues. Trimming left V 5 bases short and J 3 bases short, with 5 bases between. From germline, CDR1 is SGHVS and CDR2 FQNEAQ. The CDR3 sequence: CASSNGYEQYF. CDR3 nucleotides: TGTGCCAGCAGCAACGGCTACGAGCAGTACTTC.

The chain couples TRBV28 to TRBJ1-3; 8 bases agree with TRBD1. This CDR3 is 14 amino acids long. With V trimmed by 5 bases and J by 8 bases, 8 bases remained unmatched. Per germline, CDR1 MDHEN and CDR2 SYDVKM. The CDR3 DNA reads TGTGCCAGCAGTACTGACAGGGGCTACGACACCATATATTTT. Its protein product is CASSTDRGYDTIYF.

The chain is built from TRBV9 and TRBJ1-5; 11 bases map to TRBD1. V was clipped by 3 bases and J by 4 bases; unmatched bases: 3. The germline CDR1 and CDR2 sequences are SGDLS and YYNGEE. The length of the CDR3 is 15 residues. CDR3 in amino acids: CASSAGTGGNQPQHF. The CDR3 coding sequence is TGTGCCAGCAGCGCTGGGACAGGGGGAAATCAGCCCCAGCATTTT.

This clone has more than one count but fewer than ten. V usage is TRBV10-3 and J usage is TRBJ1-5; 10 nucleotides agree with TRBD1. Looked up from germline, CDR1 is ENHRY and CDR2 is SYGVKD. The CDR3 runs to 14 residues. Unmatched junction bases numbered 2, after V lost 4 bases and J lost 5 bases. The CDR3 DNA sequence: TGTGCCATCAGTGGGACAGGGGGTGATCAGCCCCAGCATTTT. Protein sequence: CAISGTGGDQPQHF.

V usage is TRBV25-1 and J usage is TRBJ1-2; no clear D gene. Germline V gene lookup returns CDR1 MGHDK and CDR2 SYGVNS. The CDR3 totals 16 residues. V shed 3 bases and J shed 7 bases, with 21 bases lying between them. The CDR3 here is CASSDYEVHKASGYTF. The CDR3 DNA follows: TGTGCCAGCAGTGACTACGAGGTACACAAAGCATCTGGCTACACCTTC.

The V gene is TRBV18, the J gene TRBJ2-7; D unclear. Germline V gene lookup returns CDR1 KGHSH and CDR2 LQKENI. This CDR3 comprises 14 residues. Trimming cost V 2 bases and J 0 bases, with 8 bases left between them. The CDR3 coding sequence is TGTGCCAGCTCACCAGGCCGGAGCTCCTACGAGCAGTACTTC. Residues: CASSPGRSSYEQYF.

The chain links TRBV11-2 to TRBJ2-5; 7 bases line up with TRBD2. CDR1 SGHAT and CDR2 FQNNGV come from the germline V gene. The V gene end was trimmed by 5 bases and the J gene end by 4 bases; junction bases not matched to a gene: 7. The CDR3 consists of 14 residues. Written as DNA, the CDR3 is TGTGCCAGCAGCCCGTGGTGGGGGGGAGAGACCCAGTACTTC. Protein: CASSPWWGGETQYF.

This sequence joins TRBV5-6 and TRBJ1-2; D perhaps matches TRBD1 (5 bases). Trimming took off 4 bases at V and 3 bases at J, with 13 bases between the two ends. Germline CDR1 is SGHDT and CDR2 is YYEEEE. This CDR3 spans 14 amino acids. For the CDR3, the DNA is TGTGCCAGCAGCCGCCAAGACAGCCACTATGGCTACACCTTC. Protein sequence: CASSRQDSHYGYTF.

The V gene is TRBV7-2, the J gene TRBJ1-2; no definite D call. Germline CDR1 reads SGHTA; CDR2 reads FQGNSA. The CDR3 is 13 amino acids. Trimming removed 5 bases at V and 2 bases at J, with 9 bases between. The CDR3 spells CASSRTANYGYTF. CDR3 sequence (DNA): TGTGCCAGCAGCCGTACAGCAAACTATGGCTACACCTTC.

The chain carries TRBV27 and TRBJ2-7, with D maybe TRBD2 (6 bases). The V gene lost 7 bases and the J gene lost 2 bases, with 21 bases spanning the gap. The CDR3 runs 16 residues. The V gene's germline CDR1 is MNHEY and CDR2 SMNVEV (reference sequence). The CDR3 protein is CASTRSLALPPYEQYF. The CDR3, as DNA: TGTGCCAGCACGAGATCCCTAGCGCTACCCCCCTACGAGCAGTACTTC.

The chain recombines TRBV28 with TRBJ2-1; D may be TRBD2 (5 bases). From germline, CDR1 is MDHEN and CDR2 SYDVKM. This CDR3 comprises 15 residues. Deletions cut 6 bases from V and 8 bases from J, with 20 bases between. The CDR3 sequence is CASRPGGPTWDEQFF. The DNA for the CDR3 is TGTGCCAGCAGGCCCGGAGGCCCAACGTGGGATGAGCAGTTCTTC. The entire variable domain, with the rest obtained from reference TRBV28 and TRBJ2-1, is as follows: DVKVTQSSRYLVKRTGEKVFLECVQDMDHENMFWYRQDPGLGLRLIYFSYDVKMKEKGDIPEGYSVSREKKERFSLILESASTNQTSMYLCASRPGGPTWDEQFFGPGTRLTVL.

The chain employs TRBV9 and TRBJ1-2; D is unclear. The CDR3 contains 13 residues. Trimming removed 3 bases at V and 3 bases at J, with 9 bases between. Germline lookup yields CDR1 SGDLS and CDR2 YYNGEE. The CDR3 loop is CASSATRDYGYTF. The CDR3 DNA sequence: TGTGCCAGCAGCGCGACCCGGGACTATGGCTACACCTTC.

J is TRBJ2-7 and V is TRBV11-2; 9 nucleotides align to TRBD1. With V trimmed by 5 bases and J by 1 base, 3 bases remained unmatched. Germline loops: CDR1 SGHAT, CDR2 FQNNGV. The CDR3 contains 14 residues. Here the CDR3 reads CASSAGTGSYEQYF. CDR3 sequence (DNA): TGTGCCAGCAGCGCCGGGACAGGGTCCTACGAGCAGTACTTC. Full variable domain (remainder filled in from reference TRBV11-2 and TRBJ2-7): EAGVAQSPRYKIIEKRQSVAFWCNPISGHATLYWYQQILGQGPKLLIQFQNNGVVDDSQLPKDRFSAERLKGVDSTLKIQPAKLEDSAVYLCASSAGTGSYEQYFGPGTRLTVT.

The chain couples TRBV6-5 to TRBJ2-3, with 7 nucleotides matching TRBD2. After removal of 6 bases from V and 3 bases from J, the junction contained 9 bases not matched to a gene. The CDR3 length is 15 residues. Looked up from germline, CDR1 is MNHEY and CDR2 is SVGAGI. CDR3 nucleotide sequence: TGTGCCAGCAGCTCTATTATGCGGGGGACAGATACGCAGTATTTT. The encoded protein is CASSSIMRGTDTQYF.

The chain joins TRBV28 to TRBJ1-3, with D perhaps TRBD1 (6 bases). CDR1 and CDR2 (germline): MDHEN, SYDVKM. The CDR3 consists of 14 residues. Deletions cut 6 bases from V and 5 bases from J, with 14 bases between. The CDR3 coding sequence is TGTGCCAGCAGAGACACAGGGCTTAGAAACACCATATATTTT. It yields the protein CASRDTGLRNTIYF.

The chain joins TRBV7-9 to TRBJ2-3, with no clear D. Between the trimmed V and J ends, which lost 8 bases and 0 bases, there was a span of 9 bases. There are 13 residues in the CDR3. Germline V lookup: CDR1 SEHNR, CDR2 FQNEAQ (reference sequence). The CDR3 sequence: CASQPRSTDTQYF. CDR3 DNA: TGTGCCAGCCAACCCAGAAGCACAGATACGCAGTATTTT.

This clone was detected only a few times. The CDR3 region has the DNA TGTGCCAGCAGCCCCCGACAGGCGCCGGGGGGTGAGCAGTACTTC. Amino acids: CASSPRQAPGGEQYF. The chain recombines TRBV9 with TRBJ2-7; tentative D call: TRBD2 (7 bases). With 4 bases removed from V and 7 bases from J, the gap between germline ends came to 21 bases. The CDR3 is 15 amino acids. Germline V gene lookup returns CDR1 SGDLS and CDR2 YYNGEE.

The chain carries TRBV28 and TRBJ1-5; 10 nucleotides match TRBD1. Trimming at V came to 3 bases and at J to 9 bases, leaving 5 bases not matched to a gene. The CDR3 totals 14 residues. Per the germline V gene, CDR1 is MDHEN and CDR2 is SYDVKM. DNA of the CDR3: TGTGCCAGCAGTTTGGCGACAGGGGGCCGGCCCCAGCATTTT. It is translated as CASSLATGGRPQHF.

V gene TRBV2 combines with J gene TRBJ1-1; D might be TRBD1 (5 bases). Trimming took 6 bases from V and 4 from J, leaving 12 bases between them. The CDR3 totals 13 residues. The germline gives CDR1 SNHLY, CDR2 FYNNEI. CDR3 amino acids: CASSSGLPTEAFF. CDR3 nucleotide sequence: TGTGCCAGCAGCTCGGGACTCCCCACTGAAGCTTTCTTT.

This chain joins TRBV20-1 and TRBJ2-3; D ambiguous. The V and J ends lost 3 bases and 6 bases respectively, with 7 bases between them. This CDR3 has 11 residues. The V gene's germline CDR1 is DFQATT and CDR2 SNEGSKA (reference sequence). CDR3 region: CSAREWDTQYF. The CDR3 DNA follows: TGCAGTGCTAGGGAGTGGGATACGCAGTATTTT.

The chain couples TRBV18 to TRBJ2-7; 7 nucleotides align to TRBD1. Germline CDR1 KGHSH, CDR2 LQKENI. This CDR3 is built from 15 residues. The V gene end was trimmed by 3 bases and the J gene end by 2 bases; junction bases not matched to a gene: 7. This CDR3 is CASSPRDSSPYEQYF. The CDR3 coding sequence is TGTGCCAGCTCACCCCGGGACAGTTCGCCCTACGAGCAGTACTTC.

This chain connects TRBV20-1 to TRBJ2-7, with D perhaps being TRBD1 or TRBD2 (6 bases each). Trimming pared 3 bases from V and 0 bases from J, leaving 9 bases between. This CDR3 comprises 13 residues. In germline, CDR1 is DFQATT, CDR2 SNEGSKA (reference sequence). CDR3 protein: CSASGGLSYEQYF. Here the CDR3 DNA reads TGCAGTGCTAGTGGGGGGCTCTCCTACGAGCAGTACTTC.